The clone carrying this T cell receptor (beta chain) was recorded a few times. The data originate from a study of T cell repertoires in cytomegalovirus infection. Study in general: In public TCR beta signatures, there were indications of both CMV infection and matching HLA type.

One entry per CDR3 protein, called by TCRdb with MiXCR from the reads. Among about 300,000 distinct CDR3 sequences, roughly a tenth were seen once, and the ten largest hold more than 2.5%. The germline V gene has CDR1 LNHNV and CDR2 YYDKDF (reference sequence). The germline V and J ends were trimmed by 0 bases and 2 bases, with 10 bases remaining between them. The CDR3 has 15 residues. Sequencing was done on a sample of PBMCs. The chain uses TRBV15 and TRBJ2-5; D may correspond to TRBD1 or TRBD2 (6 bases each). The TCR was taken from a human donor in good health (CMV status not recorded). Some clones in this sample may be carry-over from other donors' samples. CDR3 protein: CATSRDRGLQETQYF. As DNA, the CDR3 is TGTGCCACCAGCAGAGATCGGGGGCTTCAAGAGACCCAGTACTTC.